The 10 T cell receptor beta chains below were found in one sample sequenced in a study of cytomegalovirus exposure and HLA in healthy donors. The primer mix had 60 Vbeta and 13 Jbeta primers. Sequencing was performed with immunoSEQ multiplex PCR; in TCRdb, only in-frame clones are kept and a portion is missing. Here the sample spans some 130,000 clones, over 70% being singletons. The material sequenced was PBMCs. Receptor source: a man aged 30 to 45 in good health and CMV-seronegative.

As DNA, the CDR3 is TGTGCCGGCCAGTGGGACAACTCCTACGAGCAGTACTTC. It specifies CAGQWDNSYEQYF. V usage is TRBV30 and J usage is TRBJ2-7; weak D call: TRBD1 (6 bases). The CDR3 totals 13 residues. Germline V CDR1 and CDR2: GTSNPN, SVGIG (reference sequence). V gave up 8 bases and J gave up 0 bases, with 14 bases separating them. Using reference TRBV30 and TRBJ2-7 for the parts outside the CDR3, the full variable domain is SQTIHQWPATLVQPVGSPLSLECTVEGTSNPNLYWYRQAAGRGLQLLFYSVGIGQISSEVPQNLSASRPQDRQFILSSKKLLLSDSGFYLCAGQWDNSYEQYFGPGTRLTVT.

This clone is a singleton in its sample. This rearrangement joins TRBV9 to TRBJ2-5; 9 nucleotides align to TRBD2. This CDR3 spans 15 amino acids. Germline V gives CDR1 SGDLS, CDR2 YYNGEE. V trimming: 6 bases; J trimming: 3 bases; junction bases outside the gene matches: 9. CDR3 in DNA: TGTGCCAGCACCATTAGCGGGGGTCGGAAAGAGACCCAGTACTTC. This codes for CASTISGGRKETQYF. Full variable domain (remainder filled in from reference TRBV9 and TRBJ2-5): DSGVTQTPKHLITATGQRVTLRCSPRSGDLSVYWYQQSLDQGLQFLIQYYNGEERAKGNILERFSAQQFPDLHSELNLSSLELGDSALYFCASTISGGRKETQYFGPGTRLLVL.

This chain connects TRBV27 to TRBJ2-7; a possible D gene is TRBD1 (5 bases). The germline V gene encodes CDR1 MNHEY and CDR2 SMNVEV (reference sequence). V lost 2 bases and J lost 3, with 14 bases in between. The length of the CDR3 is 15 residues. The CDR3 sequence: CASSLQGTPLYEQYF. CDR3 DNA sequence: TGTGCCAGCAGTTTACAGGGTACCCCTCTCTACGAGCAGTACTTC.

DNA of the CDR3: TGTGCCAGCAGCTTAGCCCCCAACCCCCAGGGGGGATACAATGAGCAGTTCTTC. Amino acid sequence: CASSLAPNPQGGYNEQFF. This chain uses TRBV7-9 with TRBJ2-1, with D perhaps matching TRBD1 (7 bases). V lost 0 bases, J lost 4 bases, and 19 bases lay in between. The CDR3 is made up of 18 amino acids. Germline CDR1 and CDR2: SEHNR and FQNEAQ (reference sequence).

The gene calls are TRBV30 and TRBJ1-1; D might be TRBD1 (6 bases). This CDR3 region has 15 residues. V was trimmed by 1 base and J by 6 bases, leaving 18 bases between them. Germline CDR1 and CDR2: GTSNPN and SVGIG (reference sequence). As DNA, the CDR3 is TGTGCCTGGAGTGCCAAACAGGGTTATAATGCTGAAGCTTTCTTT. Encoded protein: CAWSAKQGYNAEAFF.

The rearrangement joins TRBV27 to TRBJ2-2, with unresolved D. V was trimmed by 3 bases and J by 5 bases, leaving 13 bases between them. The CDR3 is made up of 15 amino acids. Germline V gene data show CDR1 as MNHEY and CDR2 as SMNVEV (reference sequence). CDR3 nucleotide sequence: TGTGCCAGCAGTTTCAACTACGAACGGACCGGGGAGCTGTTTTTT. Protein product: CASSFNYERTGELFF.

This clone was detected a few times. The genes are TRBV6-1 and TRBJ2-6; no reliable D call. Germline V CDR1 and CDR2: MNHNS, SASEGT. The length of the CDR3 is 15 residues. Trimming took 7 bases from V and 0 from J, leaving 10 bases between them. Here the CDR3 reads CASTIMASGANVLTF. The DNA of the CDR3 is TGTGCCAGCACGATAATGGCCTCTGGGGCCAACGTCCTGACTTTC.

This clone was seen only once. The CDR3 loop is CASSLRGADEQYF. The CDR3 bases are TGTGCCAGCAGCTTGCGGGGGGCGGACGAGCAGTACTTC. The chain couples TRBV5-8 to TRBJ2-7; D perhaps matches TRBD2 (7 bases). From germline, CDR1 is SGHTS and CDR2 YDEGEE. The CDR3 runs 13 residues. V lost 1 base, J lost 5 bases, and 10 bases lay in between.

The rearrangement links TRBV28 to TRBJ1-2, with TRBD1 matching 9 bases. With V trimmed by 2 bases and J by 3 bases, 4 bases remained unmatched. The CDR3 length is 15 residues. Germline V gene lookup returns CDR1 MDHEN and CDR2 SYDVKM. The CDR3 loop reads CASSLRDRVYYGYTF. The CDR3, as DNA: TGTGCCAGCAGTTTAAGGGACAGGGTTTACTATGGCTACACCTTC.

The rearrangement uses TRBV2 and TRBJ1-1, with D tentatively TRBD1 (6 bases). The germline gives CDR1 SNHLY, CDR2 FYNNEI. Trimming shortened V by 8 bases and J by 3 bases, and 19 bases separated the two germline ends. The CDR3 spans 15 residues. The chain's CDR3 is CASSRYRDWDTEAFF. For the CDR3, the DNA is TGTGCCAGCTCCCGTTACAGGGATTGGGACACTGAAGCTTTCTTT.